The source of this T cell receptor (beta chain) is a study of T cell repertoires in cytomegalovirus infection. About the study: Selection of CMV epitopes for the study included recently identified HLA-C-restricted and well-studied HLA-B-restricted ones. Public TCR beta signatures provided an indication of both CMV infection and a matching HLA type. Study outcomes and limitations: HLA-C-restricted, CMV-specific TCR beta clonotypes were dominant ex vivo. Cumulative public TCR beta family frequency identified carriers of CMV plus the relevant HLA.

TCRdb recomputed calls from the reads with MiXCR, one row per CDR3 protein. This sample has around 300,000 distinct CDR3 sequences, with 20% to 30% found just once. Points on this clonotype: The antigen is not known.

This CDR3 has 16 amino acids. Germline V lookup: CDR1 MGHRA, CDR2 YSYEKL. V was cut by 4 bases and J by 7 bases, with 23 bases left in between. The sample consisted of cultured PBMCs, taken from culture after CMV antigen stimulation. The sequence came from a human donor in good health (CMV status not recorded). Some clones in this sample may be carry-over from other donors' samples. The V and J genes are TRBV4-1 and TRBJ2-7; the D gene is possibly TRBD2 (6 bases). In DNA, the CDR3 is TGCGCCAGCAGCCCCCCCGGGGCTAGCAGGAGGGTGGAGCAGTACTTC. It encodes CASSPPGASRRVEQYF.